These 20 T cell receptor beta chains originate from one sample sequenced in a study of shared clonotypes between healthy human individuals. TCRdb's copy holds only in-frame clones and misses some; the assay was immunoSEQ multiplex PCR. Of about 1 million clones in the sample, roughly 70% were seen once. The specimen sequenced was memory CD4+ T cells sorted from blood. The subset is: CD45RA-negative fraction. The receptors were sampled from a man in his late teens or twenties in good health.

The chain is built from TRBV5-1 and TRBJ2-7; TRBD1 matches at 7 bases. Germline lookup yields CDR1 SGHRS and CDR2 YFSETQ. The junction had 12 bases not matched to a gene; V was cut back by 7 bases and J by 5 bases. The CDR3 is made up of 14 amino acids. CDR3 nucleotide sequence: TGCGCCAGCTCGCTCCCCCGGACAGGCGACGAGCAGTACTTC. Translation: CASSLPRTGDEQYF. Combining the CDR3 with reference TRBV5-1 and TRBJ2-7 gives the whole variable domain KAGVTQTPRYLIKTRGQQVTLSCSPISGHRSVSWYQQTPGQGLQFLFEYFSETQRNKGNFPGRFSGRQFSNSRSEMNVSTLELGDSALYLCASSLPRTGDEQYFGPGTRLTVT.

V is TRBV5-5 and J is TRBJ2-3, with 8 positions matching TRBD2. V was pared by 0 bases and J by 0 bases, with 6 bases of the junction left unmatched. From germline, CDR1 is SGHKS and CDR2 YYEKEE (reference sequence). This CDR3 has 17 residues. The chain's CDR3 is CASSLGASGSSTDTQYF. CDR3 DNA: TGTGCCAGCAGCTTGGGCGCTAGCGGGTCTAGCACAGATACGCAGTATTTT.

The table lists this clone with many counts. The chain recombines TRBV5-6 with TRBJ2-4; 9 bases line up with TRBD1. Germline values: CDR1 SGHDT, CDR2 YYEEEE. The V and J ends lost 4 bases and 10 bases, in that order; junction bases with no gene match: 9. CDR3 length: 14 residues. Written as DNA, the CDR3 is TGTGCCAGCAGCATAAAGGACAGGGGTGGGATTCAGTACTTC. This gives the protein CASSIKDRGGIQYF.

The rearrangement uses TRBV19 and TRBJ2-2; tentative D call: TRBD1 (6 bases). Trimming cost V 8 bases and J 6 bases, with 16 bases left between them. This CDR3 region has 14 residues. From germline, CDR1 is LNHDA and CDR2 SQIVND (reference sequence). The CDR3 bases are TGTGCCAGTCTAAGGGGGAAGGAGTCCGGGGAGCTGTTTTTT. Residues: CASLRGKESGELFF.

V is TRBV30 and J is TRBJ2-5, with TRBD2 matching over 15 bases. This CDR3 is 17 amino acids long. Germline V gives CDR1 GTSNPN, CDR2 SVGIG (reference sequence). Trimming cost V 1 base and J 5 bases; bases outside gene matches: 8. CDR3 residues: CAWSAGLAGGGRETQYF. In nucleotides, the CDR3 is TGTGCCTGGAGTGCGGGACTAGCGGGAGGCGGAAGGGAGACCCAGTACTTC.

This clone showed up just once. The V gene is TRBV2, the J gene TRBJ2-5, with 7 nucleotides matching TRBD2. The CDR3 contains 15 residues. Germline CDR1 reads SNHLY; CDR2 reads FYNNEI. V lost 4 bases, J lost 5 bases, and 10 bases stayed unmatched. CDR3 amino acids: CASSGMGRAGETQYF. In nucleotides, the CDR3 is TGTGCCAGCAGTGGAATGGGTAGAGCGGGGGAGACCCAGTACTTC.

This chain connects TRBV27 to TRBJ2-7; 7 bases align to TRBD2. This CDR3 has 15 amino acids. Trimming cost V 4 bases and J 1 base; bases outside gene matches: 7. The germline V gene encodes CDR1 MNHEY and CDR2 SMNVEV (reference sequence). CDR3 loop: CASSSPGGISYEQYF. For the CDR3, the DNA is TGTGCCAGCAGTTCCCCCGGGGGGATTTCCTACGAGCAGTACTTC.

The chain carries TRBV2 and TRBJ2-7, with 7 bases fitting TRBD2. CDR1 and CDR2 (germline): SNHLY, FYNNEI. CDR3 length: 14 amino acids. The J segment lost 5 bases and the V segment lost 7 bases, leaving 11 bases of the junction unmatched. The CDR3 sequence is CASTPGRGRNEQYF. CDR3 nucleotides: TGTGCCAGCACCCCGGGGAGGGGTCGAAACGAGCAGTACTTC.

V usage is TRBV10-3 and J usage is TRBJ2-2; maybe TRBD2 (6 bases). V was clipped by 9 bases and J by 5 bases, with 13 bases between them. CDR3 length: 13 residues. The germline V gene encodes CDR1 ENHRY and CDR2 SYGVKD. CDR3 region: CAMTRGGTGELFF. CDR3 nucleotides: TGTGCCATGACCCGGGGAGGAACCGGGGAGCTGTTTTTT.

The chain is built from TRBV6-5 and TRBJ1-1, with TRBD1 as a possible D gene (6 bases). The CDR3 runs to 12 residues. V lost 6 bases to trimming and J lost 8 bases, with 13 bases between them. The germline V gene has CDR1 MNHEY and CDR2 SVGAGI. CDR3: CASSLLGTEAFF. As DNA, the CDR3 is TGTGCCAGCAGCCTTCTCGGGACAGAAGCTTTCTTT.

V usage is TRBV19 and J usage is TRBJ2-7, with TRBD2 matching 8 bases. Germline lookup yields CDR1 LNHDA and CDR2 SQIVND (reference sequence). This CDR3 is 15 amino acids long. Trimming took 5 bases from V and 6 from J; bases not matched to a gene: 12. This CDR3 reads CASSSNPAGVAEQYF. For the CDR3, the DNA is TGTGCCAGTAGTTCTAACCCAGCGGGAGTAGCCGAGCAGTACTTC.

V and J are TRBV9 and TRBJ2-1; tentatively, D is TRBD1 (5 bases). Trimming took off 3 bases at V and 7 bases at J, with 14 bases between the two ends. This CDR3 is 14 amino acids long. Germline values: CDR1 SGDLS, CDR2 YYNGEE. CDR3 loop: CASSGSLRGNEQFF. CDR3 nucleotides: TGTGCCAGCAGCGGGAGCCTTAGGGGAAATGAGCAGTTCTTC.

The V call is TRBV5-6, the J call TRBJ1-6; 7 nucleotides match TRBD1. CDR3 length: 14 amino acids. Trimming took 4 bases from V and 7 from J; bases not matched to a gene: 5. Germline V gives CDR1 SGHDT, CDR2 YYEEEE. The CDR3 loop reads CASSAGTANSPLHF. Here the CDR3 DNA reads TGTGCCAGCAGCGCCGGGACAGCGAATTCACCCCTCCACTTT.

The V and J genes are TRBV6-1 and TRBJ1-1, with TRBD1 identical over 7 bases. V trimming: 1 base; J trimming: 7 bases; junction bases outside the gene matches: 9. The length of the CDR3 is 15 residues. Germline loops: CDR1 MNHNS, CDR2 SASEGT. CDR3 coding DNA: TGTGCCAGCAGTGAAGAGGGGGCCGCTAACGGTGAAGCTTTCTTT. Encoded protein: CASSEEGAANGEAFF.

The CDR3 reads CASSQEALAGDTQYF. CDR3 DNA sequence: TGCGCCAGCAGCCAAGAGGCGCTAGCTGGTGATACGCAGTATTTT. This chain connects TRBV4-3 to TRBJ2-3; D perhaps matches TRBD2 (5 bases). V was cut by 0 bases and J by 6 bases, with 13 bases left in between. The CDR3 runs 15 residues. CDR1 and CDR2 from the germline V gene are LGHNA and YSLEER.

The genes are TRBV29-1 and TRBJ1-1; 9 bases fit TRBD1. Germline V gene data show CDR1 as SQVTM and CDR2 as ANQGSEA. J gave up 4 bases and V 4 bases, and 10 bases lay outside the gene matches. This CDR3 comprises 15 residues. The CDR3 protein is CSVGGDRVISTEAFF. DNA for the CDR3: TGCAGCGTTGGGGGGGACAGGGTCATAAGCACTGAAGCTTTCTTT.

The rearrangement uses TRBV21-1 and TRBJ2-7; the D call of TRBD2 is as the table states it, not checked on the DNA. TRBV21-1 is tagged as a pseudogene. The CDR3 has 18 amino acids. CDR3 sequence reads: CASSKRSKKAGLSYEQYF. CDR3 coding DNA: TGTGCCAGCAGCAAACGGTCGAAGAAGGCGGGCCTTTCCTACGAGCAGTACTTC.

Only one count was recorded for this clone. The chain combines TRBV7-2 with TRBJ2-1; 12 nucleotides align to TRBD2. V shed 9 bases and J 7 bases; nucleotides not matched to a gene: 7. The CDR3 covers 14 residues. CDR1 is SGHTA, CDR2 FQGNSA, per germline. CDR3 amino acids: CASRLAGEWNEQFF. The CDR3 nucleotides are TGTGCCAGTAGACTAGCGGGGGAGTGGAATGAGCAGTTCTTC.

J is TRBJ2-3 and V is TRBV6-5, with D possibly TRBD1 on 6 matching bases. The CDR3 loop spans 11 amino acids. Deletions cut 8 bases from V and 7 bases from J, with 10 bases between. CDR1 is MNHEY and CDR2 is SVGAGI in the germline V gene. The CDR3 bases are TGTGCCAGCGGACAGTTTCATACGCAGTATTTT. This encodes CASGQFHTQYF.

This chain connects TRBV30 to TRBJ2-1, with TRBD1 as a possible D gene (6 bases). The germline V and J ends were trimmed by 3 bases and 6 bases, with 9 bases remaining between them. The CDR3 sequence is 12 residues long. Germline loops: CDR1 GTSNPN, CDR2 SVGIG (reference sequence). The CDR3 sequence: CAWSRTVNEQFF. Written as DNA, the CDR3 is TGTGCCTGGAGCCGGACAGTCAATGAGCAGTTCTTC.